One and the same sample provided the 13 T cell receptor beta chains below, sequenced in a study of CD8+ T cells in alopecia areata. After isolation, RNA underwent reverse transcription to generate cDNA as the sequencing template. Generated by immunoSEQ multiplex PCR, the TCRdb table keeps only in-frame clones and is missing some. The sample has over 90,000 clones; 55% are singletons. Sequenced input: CD4+ T cells sorted from blood. The receptors stem from a human donor in good health.

The chain employs TRBV4-3 and TRBJ1-2; D may be TRBD1 (5 bases). Germline V gene data show CDR1 as LGHNA and CDR2 as YSLEER. The ends were cut back, 0 bases at V and 10 bases at J, with 18 bases in the middle. This CDR3 has 15 residues. The CDR3 DNA reads as TGCGCCAGCAGCCAAGATTTCGGCAGGGATCTATCCTACACCTTC. The encoded protein is CASSQDFGRDLSYTF.

The rearrangement links TRBV2 to TRBJ2-1; perhaps TRBD2 as D (5 bases). The V and J ends lost 4 bases and 9 bases respectively, with 13 bases between them. The CDR3 runs to 13 residues. CDR1 is SNHLY, CDR2 FYNNEI, per germline. The CDR3: CASSGYGSSEQFF. Written as DNA, the CDR3 is TGTGCCAGCAGTGGGTATGGGAGTAGTGAGCAGTTCTTC.

V is TRBV2 and J is TRBJ2-5; no definite D call. This CDR3 is built from 11 residues. Trimming removed 6 bases from V and 2 bases from J, with 4 bases in between. The germline gives CDR1 SNHLY, CDR2 FYNNEI. The CDR3 sequence: CASSLQETQYF. CDR3 sequence (DNA): TGTGCCAGCAGCCTTCAAGAGACCCAGTACTTC.

The chain has TRBV29-1 and TRBJ2-7, with 12 bases lining up with TRBD1. CDR3 length: 15 amino acids. Germline V CDR1 and CDR2: SQVTM, ANQGSEA. Trimming removed 4 bases from V and 6 bases from J; junction bases left unmatched: 10. CDR3 loop: CSVVIGDRGRLEQYF. The CDR3 DNA reads TGCAGCGTTGTCATAGGGGACAGGGGGCGGCTCGAGCAGTACTTC.

This chain uses TRBV6-1 with TRBJ2-2; no clear D. Germline V CDR1 and CDR2: MNHNS, SASEGT. The CDR3 loop spans 14 amino acids. V was shortened by 0 bases and J by 6 bases, with 8 bases between the two germline ends. DNA of the CDR3: TGTGCCAGCAGTGAAGCGATTCCTGCCGGGGAGCTGTTTTTT. Translated: CASSEAIPAGELFF.

The chain carries TRBV15 and TRBJ2-7; possibly TRBD1 or TRBD2 for D (5 bases each). The germline V gene encodes CDR1 LNHNV and CDR2 YYDKDF (reference sequence). The ends were cut back, 0 bases at V and 6 bases at J, with 15 bases in the middle. CDR3 length: 15 amino acids. In DNA, the CDR3 is TGTGCCACCAGCAGAGATGGGGACCCTTCCCTCGAGCAGTACTTC. The encoded protein is CATSRDGDPSLEQYF.

The CDR3: CASSLAGTVGAGTEAFF. The CDR3 DNA follows: TGCGCCAGCAGCTTGGCGGGAACTGTAGGGGCCGGGACTGAAGCTTTCTTT. V and J are TRBV5-1 and TRBJ1-1; D possibly corresponds to TRBD1 (5 bases). With 0 bases removed from V and 5 bases from J, the gap between germline ends came to 20 bases. Germline CDR1 and CDR2: SGHRS and YFSETQ. The CDR3 extends over 17 amino acids.

This clone has a count of ten or more. The V gene is TRBV6-5, the J gene TRBJ2-3; no definite D call. Germline V lookup: CDR1 MNHEY, CDR2 SVGAGI. Trimming shortened V by 6 bases and J by 8 bases, and 18 bases separated the two germline ends. The CDR3 covers 14 residues. CDR3 nucleotide sequence: TGTGCCAGCAGGGAAGTACCCGACCGAGGTACGCAGTATTTT. It encodes CASREVPDRGTQYF.

The genes are TRBV5-6 and TRBJ1-2; unclear D gene. V lost 4 bases, J lost 4 bases, and 14 bases lay in between. This CDR3 has 14 amino acids. The germline V gene encodes CDR1 SGHDT and CDR2 YYEEEE. CDR3 protein: CASSPPGASYGYTF. CDR3 bases: TGTGCCAGCAGCCCCCCGGGCGCCAGCTATGGCTACACCTTC.

This clone turned up a few times. The chain links TRBV5-4 to TRBJ1-6, with a weak D call TRBD1 (6 bases). CDR1 is SGHNT and CDR2 is YYREEE in the germline V gene (reference sequence). The CDR3 covers 16 residues. Trimming shortened V by 0 bases and J by 6 bases, and 13 bases separated the two germline ends. CDR3 DNA sequence: TGTGCCAGCAGCTTGGGGCATTCAGGGGCTAATTCACCCCTCCACTTT. As protein: CASSLGHSGANSPLHF.

This clone was detected only a few times. The chain uses TRBV29-1 and TRBJ2-6, with 8 positions matching TRBD1. CDR1 SQVTM and CDR2 ANQGSEA come from the germline V gene. Trimming at V came to 1 base and at J to 8 bases, leaving 13 bases not matched to a gene. The CDR3 is made up of 17 amino acids. The CDR3 region is CSVEVRAFGQGTNVLTF. In nucleotides, the CDR3 is TGCAGCGTTGAAGTCCGAGCATTTGGACAGGGCACCAACGTCCTGACTTTC.

The V call is TRBV9, the J call TRBJ1-2, with D possibly TRBD1 on 5 matching bases. The CDR3 sequence is 13 residues long. V gave up 3 bases and J gave up 10 bases, with 16 bases separating them. Germline V gives CDR1 SGDLS, CDR2 YYNGEE. This CDR3 reads CASSAHTQGFYTF. The DNA for the CDR3 is TGTGCCAGCAGCGCACATACCCAGGGATTCTACACCTTC.

V usage is TRBV7-2 and J usage is TRBJ2-1; D is possibly TRBD2 (5 bases). V lost 7 bases to trimming and J lost 8 bases, with 15 bases between them. The CDR3 has 13 residues. Germline V CDR1 and CDR2: SGHTA, FQGNSA. In nucleotides, the CDR3 is TGTGCCAGCACCCCCGGGGATAGGTATGAGCAGTTCTTC. This gives the protein CASTPGDRYEQFF.